This note documents a single T cell receptor (beta chain) sequence. Profiled with immunoSEQ multiplex PCR; TCRdb holds only in-frame clones, not every one. The repertoire holds roughly 200,000 clones, approximately 80% seen once, with around 27% in the top ten. This entry belongs to a study of blood T cell repertoires in COVID-19. The V gene end was trimmed by 1 base and the J gene end by 8 bases; junction bases not matched to a gene: 6. The CDR3 length is 14 residues. Germline V gene lookup returns CDR1 SQVTM and CDR2 ANQGSEA. Sample: peripheral blood. The chain carries TRBV29-1 and TRBJ1-2; 11 nucleotides match TRBD1. This clonotype was obtained from a middle-aged man with acute or convalescent COVID-19. This chain's CDR3 is CSVEGGTGGRGYTF. CDR3 DNA: TGCAGCGTTGAAGGAGGGACAGGGGGTCGGGGCTACACCTTC.